The rows below give T cell receptor beta chains drawn from one sample of a study of technical replicates of blood from a handful of donors. TCRdb keeps only in-frame clones here, not all; method: immunoSEQ multiplex PCR. The table shows about 56,000 clones, with over 85% occurring only once. Input material: PBMCs. These receptors all come from a human donor in good health. Some clones in this sample may be carry-over from other donors' samples. The conserved cysteine and the conserved F or W are not part of the CDR3 here.

v_gene	j_gene	CDR3aa
TRBV6-5	TRBJ2-1	ASSRQPRGREQF
TRBV11-2	TRBJ2-7	ASSFYRGKGYEQY
TRBV2	TRBJ1-5	ASSIGATQH
TRBV5-1	TRBJ2-2	ASSLRGRDTGELF
TRBV19	TRBJ2-7	ASSIDESRGEQY
TRBV19	TRBJ1-1	ASSMRGGNTEAF
TRBV5-6	TRBJ1-2	ASSSNTPTIVYGYT
TRBV9	TRBJ1-4	ASSVRQGVNEKLF
TRBV7-9	TRBJ2-7	ASTLGTGVIYEQY
TRBV7-2	TRBJ1-1	ASSHQTGANTEAF
TRBV9	TRBJ1-2	ASSGPGQGPYDYGYT
TRBV7-3	TRBJ1-3	ASSLGGHGNTIY